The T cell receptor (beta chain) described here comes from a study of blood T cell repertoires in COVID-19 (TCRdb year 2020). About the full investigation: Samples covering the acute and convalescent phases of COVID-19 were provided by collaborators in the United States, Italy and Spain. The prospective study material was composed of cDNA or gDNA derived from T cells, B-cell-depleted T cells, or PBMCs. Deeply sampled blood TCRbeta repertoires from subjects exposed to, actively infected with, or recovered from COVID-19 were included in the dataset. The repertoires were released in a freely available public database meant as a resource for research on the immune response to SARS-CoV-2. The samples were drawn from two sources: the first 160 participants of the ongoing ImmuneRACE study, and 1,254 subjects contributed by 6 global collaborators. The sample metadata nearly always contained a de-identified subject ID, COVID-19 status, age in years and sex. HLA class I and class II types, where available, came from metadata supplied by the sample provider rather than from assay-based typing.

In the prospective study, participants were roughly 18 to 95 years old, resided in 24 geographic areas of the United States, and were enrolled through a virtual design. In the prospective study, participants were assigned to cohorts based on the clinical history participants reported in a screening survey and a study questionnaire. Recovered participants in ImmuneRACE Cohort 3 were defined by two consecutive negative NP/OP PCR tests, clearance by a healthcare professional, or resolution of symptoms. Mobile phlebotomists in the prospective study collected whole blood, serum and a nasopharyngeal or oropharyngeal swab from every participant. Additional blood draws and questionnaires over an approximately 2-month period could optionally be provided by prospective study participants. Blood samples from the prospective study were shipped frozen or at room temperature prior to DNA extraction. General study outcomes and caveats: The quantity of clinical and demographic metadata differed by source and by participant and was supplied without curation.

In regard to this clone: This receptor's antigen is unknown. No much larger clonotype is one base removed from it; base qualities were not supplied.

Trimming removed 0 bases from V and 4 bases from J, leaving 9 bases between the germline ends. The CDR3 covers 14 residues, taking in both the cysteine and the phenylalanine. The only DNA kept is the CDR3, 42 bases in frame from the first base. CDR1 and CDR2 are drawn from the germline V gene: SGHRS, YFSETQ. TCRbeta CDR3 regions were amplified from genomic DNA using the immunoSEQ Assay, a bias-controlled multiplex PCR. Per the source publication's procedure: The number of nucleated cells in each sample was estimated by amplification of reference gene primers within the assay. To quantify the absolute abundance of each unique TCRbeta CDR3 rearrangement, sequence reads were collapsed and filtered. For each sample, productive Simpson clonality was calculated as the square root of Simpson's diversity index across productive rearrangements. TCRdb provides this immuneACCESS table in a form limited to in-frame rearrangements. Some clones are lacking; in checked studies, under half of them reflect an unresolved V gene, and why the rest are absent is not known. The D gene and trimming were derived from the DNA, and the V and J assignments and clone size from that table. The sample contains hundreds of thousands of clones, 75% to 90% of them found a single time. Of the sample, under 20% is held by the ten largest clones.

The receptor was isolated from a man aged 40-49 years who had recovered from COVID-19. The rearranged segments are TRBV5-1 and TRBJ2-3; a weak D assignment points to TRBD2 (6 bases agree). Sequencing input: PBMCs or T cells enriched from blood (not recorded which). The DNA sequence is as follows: TGCGCCAGCAGCTTGGAGTCTAGCGCAGATACGCAGTATTTT. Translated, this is CASSLESSADTQYF.